This T cell receptor beta chain came from a study of human T cells and chemical hapten exposure. This clonotype was found many times. MiXCR was run by TCRdb on the RACE reads, yielding one entry per CDR3 protein. In the table there are about 70,000 distinct CDR3 sequences, roughly 9.2% of which are singletons. Time point meaning: patch test 1, 2 weeks after DPC sensitization. The treatment denotes: therapeutic diphenylcyclopropenone sensitization with weekly scalp DPC. Trimming removed 1 base at V and 2 bases at J, with 9 bases between. This CDR3 region has 14 residues. The germline CDR1 and CDR2 sequences are SEHNR and FQNEAQ (reference sequence).

This TCR was recovered from a woman aged 40 to 50 with alopecia areata. Some clones in this sample may be carry-over from other donors' samples. The starting material was whole blood, obtained in connection with sensitization to the hapten diphenylcyclopropenone (DPC). This chain connects TRBV7-9 to TRBJ2-7; TRBD2 is a possible D gene (6 bases). The DNA of the CDR3 is TGTGCCAGCAGCTTAGATGCGGGAACCTACGAGCAGTACTTC. Its translation is CASSLDAGTYEQYF.